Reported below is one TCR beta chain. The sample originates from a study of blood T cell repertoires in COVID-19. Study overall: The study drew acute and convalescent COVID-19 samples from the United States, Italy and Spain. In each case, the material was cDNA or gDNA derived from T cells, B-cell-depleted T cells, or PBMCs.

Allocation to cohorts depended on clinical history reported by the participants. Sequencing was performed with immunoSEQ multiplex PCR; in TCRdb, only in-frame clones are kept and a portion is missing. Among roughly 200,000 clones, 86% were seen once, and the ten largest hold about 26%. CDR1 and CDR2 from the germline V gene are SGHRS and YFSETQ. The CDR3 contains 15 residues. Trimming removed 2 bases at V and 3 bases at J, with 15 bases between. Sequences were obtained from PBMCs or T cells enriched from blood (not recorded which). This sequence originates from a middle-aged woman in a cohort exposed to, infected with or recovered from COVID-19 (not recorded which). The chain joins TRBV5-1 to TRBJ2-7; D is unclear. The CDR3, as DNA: TGCGCCAGCAGCTTTGCGTTAGCACCTCACTACGAGCAGTACTTC. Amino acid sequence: CASSFALAPHYEQYF.